This entry lists 23 T cell receptor beta chains sequenced from one sample in a study of cytomegalovirus exposure and HLA in healthy donors. The study ran its PCR with 60 Vbeta and 13 Jbeta primers. TCRdb's table, derived via immunoSEQ multiplex PCR, lists solely in-frame clones and lacks some. The sample lists about 67,000 clones, 80% to 90% occurring once. Specimen: PBMCs. The receptors were gathered from a woman aged 25 to 39 in good health and CMV-seropositive.

The rearrangement uses TRBV28 and TRBJ1-5, with 8 bases that match TRBD1. V dropped 5 bases and J dropped 3; count of bases not matched to a gene: 15. This CDR3 spans 18 amino acids. The germline CDR1 and CDR2 sequences are MDHEN and SYDVKM. CDR3 nucleotides: TGTGCCAGCAGTATAAGTCCCAGGGGGCTCCGGCTCAATCAGCCCCAGCATTTT. It encodes CASSISPRGLRLNQPQHF.

This chain connects TRBV7-9 to TRBJ1-6; tentatively, D is TRBD1 (6 bases). From germline, CDR1 is SEHNR and CDR2 FQNEAQ (reference sequence). The V gene lost 5 bases and the J gene lost 7 bases, with 15 bases spanning the gap. The CDR3 length is 15 residues. The CDR3 sequence is CASSRWTARNSPLHF. The DNA for the CDR3 is TGTGCCAGCAGCCGCTGGACAGCCCGGAATTCACCCCTCCACTTT.

The chain couples TRBV19 to TRBJ2-6; D is uncertain. The CDR3 extends over 14 amino acids. Per germline, CDR1 LNHDA and CDR2 SQIVND (reference sequence). V lost 5 bases and J lost 0, with 5 bases in between. The CDR3 is CASSSYSGANVLTF. In nucleotides, the CDR3 is TGTGCCAGTAGTTCGTACTCTGGGGCCAACGTCCTGACTTTC.

The rearrangement joins TRBV2 to TRBJ2-1; 10 bases agree with TRBD2. Germline V gives CDR1 SNHLY, CDR2 FYNNEI. The V and J ends lost 8 bases and 5 bases, in that order; junction bases with no gene match: 6. The CDR3 is 14 amino acids. CDR3 nucleotide sequence: TGTGCCAGCCGAGCGGGGGGGGGTCACAATGAGCAGTTCTTC. It is translated as CASRAGGGHNEQFF.

The chain recombines TRBV5-6 with TRBJ2-7, with TRBD2 matching over 14 bases. The CDR3 runs to 16 residues. With 3 bases clipped from V and 4 bases from J, the junction kept 6 bases outside the gene matches. Germline V gene sequence: CDR1 SGHDT, CDR2 YYEEEE. CDR3 sequence (DNA): TGTGCCAGCAGCTACCCGGGACTAGCGGGAGTATACGAGCAGTACTTC. Translated: CASSYPGLAGVYEQYF.

The genes are TRBV5-1 and TRBJ2-2; D is perhaps TRBD2 (5 bases). Germline V gives CDR1 SGHRS, CDR2 YFSETQ. V lost 3 bases and J 0 bases, leaving 9 bases between the germline ends. The CDR3 totals 15 residues. CDR3 bases: TGCGCCAGCAGCTCGGAGGTCGCGAACACCGGGGAGCTGTTTTTT. Protein product: CASSSEVANTGELFF.

The chain has TRBV30 and TRBJ2-1, with 7 nucleotides matching TRBD2. In germline, CDR1 is GTSNPN, CDR2 SVGIG (reference sequence). Trimming cost V 4 bases and J 7 bases; bases outside gene matches: 7. The CDR3 runs 13 residues. In DNA, the CDR3 is TGTGCCTGGAAACGGGAGGAGTATAATGAGCAGTTCTTC. Encoded protein: CAWKREEYNEQFF.

The chain recombines TRBV9 with TRBJ2-1; 9 positions match TRBD1. This CDR3 has 15 amino acids. CDR1 is SGDLS and CDR2 is YYNGEE in the germline V gene. Germline trimming cut 3 bases from V and 1 base from J; bases unmatched to any gene: 2. CDR3 sequence (DNA): TGTGCCAGCAGCGAGGGGACAGGGTCCTACAATGAGCAGTTCTTC. Translated: CASSEGTGSYNEQFF. The whole variable domain, remainder taken from reference TRBV9 and TRBJ2-1, is DSGVTQTPKHLITATGQRVTLRCSPRSGDLSVYWYQQSLDQGLQFLIQYYNGEERAKGNILERFSAQQFPDLHSELNLSSLELGDSALYFCASSEGTGSYNEQFFGPGTRLTVL.

The chain carries TRBV25-1 and TRBJ1-1; D is uncertain. The CDR3 contains 13 residues. V dropped 1 base and J dropped 6 bases, with 9 bases sitting between them. Germline V gives CDR1 MGHDK, CDR2 SYGVNS. In DNA, the CDR3 is TGTGCCAGCAGTGAATCCCCCGGGGCTGAAGCTTTCTTT. Translating it yields CASSESPGAEAFF.

This chain connects TRBV2 to TRBJ2-1; TRBD2 aligns across 16 bases. The V segment lost 7 bases and the J segment 0 bases; nucleotides outside the gene matches: 12. Germline V gives CDR1 SNHLY, CDR2 FYNNEI. The CDR3 spans 20 residues. The CDR3 DNA sequence: TGTGCCAGCAAGGGCCGAAGGGGACTAGCGGGAGGGAGCTCCTACAATGAGCAGTTCTTC. Translation gives CASKGRRGLAGGSSYNEQFF.

The genes are TRBV7-3 and TRBJ2-3, with D unresolved. The CDR3 is 13 residues long. V gave up 3 bases and J gave up 5 bases, with 9 bases separating them. Germline loops: CDR1 SGHTA, CDR2 FQGTGA. CDR3: CASSFGLEDTQYF. The DNA of the CDR3 is TGTGCCAGCAGCTTTGGTTTAGAAGATACGCAGTATTTT. Complete variable domain (other parts from reference TRBV7-3 and TRBJ2-3): GAGVSQTPSNKVTEKGKYVELRCDPISGHTALYWYRQSLGQGPEFLIYFQGTGAADDSGLPNDRFFAVRPEGSVSTLKIQRTERGDSAVYLCASSFGLEDTQYFGPGTRLTVL.

The V call is TRBV5-6, the J call TRBJ2-3; no clear D. Germline V CDR1 and CDR2: SGHDT, YYEEEE. CDR3 length equals 16 residues. With 0 bases removed from V and 0 bases from J, the gap between germline ends came to 11 bases. In nucleotides, the CDR3 is TGTGCCAGCAGCTTGGGGGTCGCGGCTAGCACAGATACGCAGTATTTT. Encoded protein: CASSLGVAASTDTQYF.

J is TRBJ1-6 and V is TRBV2; D might be TRBD1 (5 bases). This CDR3 contains 15 residues. Looked up from germline, CDR1 is SNHLY and CDR2 is FYNNEI. V was trimmed by 2 bases and J by 7 bases, leaving 12 bases between them. In nucleotides, the CDR3 is TGTGCCAGCAGTGAACGGGGAGGACAAAATTCACCCCTCCACTTT. This translates into CASSERGGQNSPLHF.

The chain links TRBV25-1 to TRBJ1-3; the match to TRBD1 covers 7 bases. The CDR3 sequence is 11 residues long. Per germline, CDR1 MGHDK and CDR2 SYGVNS. The V and J ends lost 6 bases and 9 bases, in that order; junction bases with no gene match: 2. The CDR3 nucleotides are TGTGCCAGCAGGTCAGGGGGCACCATATATTTT. This sequence encodes CASRSGGTIYF.

This sequence joins TRBV11-2 and TRBJ2-5, with 11 bases that match TRBD2. After removal of 5 bases from V and 8 bases from J, the junction contained 4 bases not matched to a gene. This CDR3 contains 13 residues. Germline V CDR1 and CDR2: SGHAT, FQNNGV. The CDR3 loop is CASSHTSGRTQYF. The CDR3 DNA follows: TGTGCCAGCAGCCATACTAGCGGGAGAACCCAGTACTTC.

J is TRBJ2-7 and V is TRBV5-1, with no clear D. The CDR3 spans 15 residues. CDR1 and CDR2 (germline): SGHRS, YFSETQ. The V end lost 4 bases, the J end lost 3 bases, and 17 bases lay between the germline ends. This CDR3 is CASSVGYRAGYEQYF. Here the CDR3 DNA reads TGCGCCAGCAGCGTGGGGTATCGAGCTGGCTACGAGCAGTACTTC.

The V and J genes are TRBV16 and TRBJ2-5; D gene ambiguous. Germline loops: CDR1 KGHSY, CDR2 FQNENV. V was pared by 0 bases and J by 4 bases, with 15 bases between. The CDR3 runs 16 residues. The CDR3 region has the DNA TGTGCCAGCAGCCAATCGTTGTCGAGGTCGGCAGAGACCCAGTACTTC. This translates into CASSQSLSRSAETQYF.

The chain couples TRBV5-1 to TRBJ2-7; D is perhaps TRBD2 (6 bases). V lost 5 bases to trimming and J lost 0 bases, with 12 bases between them. This CDR3 spans 14 amino acids. Per the germline V gene, CDR1 is SGHRS and CDR2 is YFSETQ. In DNA, the CDR3 is TGCGCCAGCAGGGGGACTCACAACTCCTACGAGCAGTACTTC. Its translation: CASRGTHNSYEQYF. Complete variable domain (other parts from reference TRBV5-1 and TRBJ2-7): KAGVTQTPRYLIKTRGQQVTLSCSPISGHRSVSWYQQTPGQGLQFLFEYFSETQRNKGNFPGRFSGRQFSNSRSEMNVSTLELGDSALYLCASRGTHNSYEQYFGPGTRLTVT.

V usage is TRBV11-2 and J usage is TRBJ2-3, with 8 bases fitting TRBD2. This CDR3 spans 17 amino acids. Germline trimming cut 1 base from V and 5 bases from J; bases unmatched to any gene: 11. Germline V gene data show CDR1 as SGHAT and CDR2 as FQNNGV. CDR3: CASSLVAAGGLGDTQYF. DNA for the CDR3: TGTGCCAGCAGCTTAGTAGCGGCGGGAGGCTTGGGAGATACGCAGTATTTT.

V is TRBV19 and J is TRBJ1-2; 8 bases are shared with TRBD1. Germline CDR1 reads LNHDA; CDR2 reads SQIVND (reference sequence). This CDR3 has 13 residues. Trimming took 6 bases from V and 6 from J; bases not matched to a gene: 6. In DNA form, the CDR3 reads TGTGCCAGTAGACCCTCGGACAGGGATGGCTACACCTTC. As protein: CASRPSDRDGYTF. Looking up the rest from reference TRBV19 and TRBJ1-2 gives the full variable domain: DGGITQSPKYLFRKEGQNVTLSCEQNLNHDAMYWYRQDPGQGLRLIYYSQIVNDFQKGDIAEGYSVSREKKESFPLTVTSAQKNPTAFYLCASRPSDRDGYTFGSGTRLTVV.

This clone was detected a few times. The gene calls are TRBV28 and TRBJ2-1; 11 nucleotides agree with TRBD2. V gave up 5 bases and J gave up 5 bases; unmatched junction bases: 8. CDR3 length: 16 residues. Germline CDR1 and CDR2: MDHEN and SYDVKM. The chain's CDR3 is CASSPLAGDVDNEQFF. CDR3 DNA sequence: TGTGCCAGCAGTCCACTAGCGGGAGACGTCGACAATGAGCAGTTCTTC.

The V and J genes are TRBV7-9 and TRBJ1-2; no clear D gene. Trimming pared 4 bases from V and 6 bases from J, leaving 9 bases between. This CDR3 region has 12 residues. Germline loops: CDR1 SEHNR, CDR2 FQNEAQ (reference sequence). The CDR3 is CASSSAPNGYTF. Here the CDR3 DNA reads TGTGCCAGCAGCTCAGCTCCAAATGGCTACACCTTC.

This chain joins TRBV11-2 and TRBJ2-3; no firm D call. The V gene's germline CDR1 is SGHAT and CDR2 FQNNGV. This CDR3 has 14 amino acids. The V end lost 0 bases, the J end lost 7 bases, and 11 bases lay between the germline ends. The CDR3 DNA sequence: TGTGCCAGCAGCTTAGATAGAGCTACTCATACGCAGTATTTT. Its protein product is CASSLDRATHTQYF.